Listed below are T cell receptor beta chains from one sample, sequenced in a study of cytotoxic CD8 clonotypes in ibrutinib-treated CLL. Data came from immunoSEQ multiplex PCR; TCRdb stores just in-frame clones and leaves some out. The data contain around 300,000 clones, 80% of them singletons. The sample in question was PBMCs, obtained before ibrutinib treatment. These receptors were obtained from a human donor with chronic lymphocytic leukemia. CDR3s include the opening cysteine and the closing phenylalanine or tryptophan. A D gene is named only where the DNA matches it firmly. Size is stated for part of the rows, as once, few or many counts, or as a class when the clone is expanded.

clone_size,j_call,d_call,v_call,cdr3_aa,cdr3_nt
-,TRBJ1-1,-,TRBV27,CASRTPGYDTEAFF,TGTGCCAGCAGAACCCCAGGGTATGACACTGAAGCTTTCTTT
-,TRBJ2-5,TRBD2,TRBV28,CASRPPGGNSQETQYF,TGTGCCAGCAGACCGCCGGGAGGGAATTCACAAGAGACCCAGTACTTC
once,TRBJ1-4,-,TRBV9,CASSVGGFNEKLFF,TGTGCCAGCAGCGTAGGGGGCTTTAATGAAAAACTGTTTTTT
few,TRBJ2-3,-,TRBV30,CAGLWGSSSTDTQYF,TGTGCCGGCTTATGGGGGAGCTCTAGCACAGATACGCAGTATTTT
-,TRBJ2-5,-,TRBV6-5,CASSYAGRWAWETQYF,TGTGCCAGCAGTTACGCGGGCAGATGGGCTTGGGAGACCCAGTACTTC
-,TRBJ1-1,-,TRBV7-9,CASTQREGNTEAFF,TGTGCCAGCACCCAAAGGGAGGGGAACACTGAAGCTTTCTTT
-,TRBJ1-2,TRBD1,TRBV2,CASSERRQGDGYTF,TGTGCCAGCAGTGAGAGGAGACAGGGTGATGGCTACACCTTC
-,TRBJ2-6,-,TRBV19,CASSIGAVLGANVLTF,TGTGCCAGTAGTATAGGGGCAGTGCTAGGGGCCAACGTCCTGACTTTC
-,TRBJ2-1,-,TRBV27,CASSLKWGGTLSYNEQFF,TGTGCCAGCAGTTTAAAGTGGGGCGGGACCCTCTCCTACAATGAGCAGTTCTTC
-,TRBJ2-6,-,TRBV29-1,CSVPTLLSGANVLTF,TGCAGCGTTCCCACACTCCTCTCTGGGGCCAACGTCCTGACTTTC
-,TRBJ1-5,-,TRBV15,CATSRWSQPQHF,TGTGCCACCAGCAGGTGGAGTCAGCCCCAGCATTTT
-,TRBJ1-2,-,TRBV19,CASSIDSGTLLDYTF,TGTGCCAGTAGTATAGATAGCGGGACATTATTGGACTACACCTTC
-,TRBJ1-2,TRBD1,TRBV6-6,CASSYSGTGGNYGYTF,TGTGCCAGCAGTTACTCGGGGACAGGGGGAAACTATGGCTACACCTTC
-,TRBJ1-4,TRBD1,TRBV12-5,CASATDRANEKLFF,TGTGCTAGTGCCACCGACAGGGCTAATGAAAAACTGTTTTTT
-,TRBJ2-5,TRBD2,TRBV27,CASSLLAGVETQYF,TGTGCCAGCAGTTTACTAGCGGGAGTGGAGACCCAGTACTTC
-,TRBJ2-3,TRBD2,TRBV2,CASSVRLAVSTDTQYF,TGTGCCAGCAGTGTTCGACTAGCGGTGAGCACAGATACGCAGTATTTT
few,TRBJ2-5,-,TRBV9,CASSPENQETQYF,TGTGCCAGCAGCCCTGAGAATCAAGAGACCCAGTACTTC
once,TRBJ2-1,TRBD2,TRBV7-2,CASSLGTVPSGFF,TGTGCCAGCAGCTTAGGAACGGTTCCTAGCGGGTTCTTC
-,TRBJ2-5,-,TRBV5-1,CASSFGTAETQYF,TGCGCCAGCAGCTTCGGGACGGCGGAGACCCAGTACTTC
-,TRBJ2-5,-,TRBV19,CASSIDRQTKETQYF,TGTGCCAGTAGTATAGATCGACAGACAAAAGAGACCCAGTACTTC
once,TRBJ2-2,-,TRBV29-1,CSVDRTGVTGELFF,TGCAGCGTCGACCGGACGGGGGTCACCGGGGAGCTGTTTTTT
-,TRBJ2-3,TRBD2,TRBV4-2,CASSGTESGRNTDTQYF,TGTGCCAGCAGCGGAACGGAGAGCGGGAGGAACACAGATACGCAGTATTTT
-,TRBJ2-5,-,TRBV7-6,CASSRSGRQETQYF,TGTGCCAGCAGCCGAAGCGGCAGACAAGAGACCCAGTACTTC
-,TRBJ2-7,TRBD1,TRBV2,CASSAWVGQSYEQYF,TGTGCCAGCAGTGCCTGGGTGGGACAGTCCTACGAGCAGTACTTC
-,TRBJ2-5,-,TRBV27,CASSSPSFEGETQYF,TGTGCCAGCAGTTCCCCCTCCTTCGAGGGGGAGACCCAGTACTTC
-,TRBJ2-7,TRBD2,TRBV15,CATSRDLREGPLKQYF,TGTGCCACCAGCAGAGATCTAAGGGAGGGCCCTTTGAAGCAGTACTTC
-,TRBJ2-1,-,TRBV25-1,CASSDPRALRYNEQFF,TGTGCCAGCAGTGACCCCCGGGCCCTCCGCTACAATGAGCAGTTCTTC
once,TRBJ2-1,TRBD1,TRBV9,CASSVATGLWNEQFF,TGTGCCAGCAGCGTCGCGACAGGGCTGTGGAATGAGCAGTTCTTC
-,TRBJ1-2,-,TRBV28,CASTNRAPYGYTF,TGTGCCAGTACCAACCGGGCTCCCTATGGCTACACCTTC
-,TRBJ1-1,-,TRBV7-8,CASSLEGSTEAFF,TGTGCCAGCAGCTTAGAAGGGTCCACTGAAGCTTTCTTT
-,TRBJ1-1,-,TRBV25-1,CASLDLVNTEAFF,TGTGCCAGCTTAGACCTGGTGAACACTGAAGCTTTCTTT
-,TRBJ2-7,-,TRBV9,CASSVGPGNSYEQYF,TGTGCCAGCAGCGTAGGGCCAGGAAATTCCTACGAGCAGTACTTC
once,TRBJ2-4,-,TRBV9,CASSVDSGTEARNF,TGTGCCAGCAGCGTAGATTCAGGGACGGAGGCGAGGAACTTC
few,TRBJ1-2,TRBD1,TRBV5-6,CASSLTGGPYGYTF,TGTGCCAGCAGCTTGACAGGGGGACCATATGGCTACACCTTC
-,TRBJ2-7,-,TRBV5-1,CASSLASTGSGYEQYF,TGCGCCAGCAGCTTGGCCTCAACAGGCTCGGGGTACGAGCAGTACTTC
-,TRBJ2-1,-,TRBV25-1,CASSERLVPYNEQFF,TGTGCCAGCAGTGAAAGACTAGTTCCCTACAATGAGCAGTTCTTC
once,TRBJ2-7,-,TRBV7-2,CASSLAGDAYEQYF,TGTGCCAGCAGCTTAGCGGGGGACGCTTACGAGCAGTACTTC
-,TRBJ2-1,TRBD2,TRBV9,CASSVDPLAGLQFF,TGTGCCAGCAGCGTAGACCCCCTAGCGGGGCTCCAGTTCTTC
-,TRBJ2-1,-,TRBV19,CASTSVLNLLYNEQFF,-
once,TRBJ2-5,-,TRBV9,CASSVGGGRIGETQYF,TGTGCCAGCAGCGTAGGGGGCGGGCGCATAGGAGAGACCCAGTACTTC
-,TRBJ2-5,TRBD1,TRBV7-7,CASSYGQGPGETQYF,TGTGCCAGCAGCTACGGACAGGGGCCGGGGGAGACCCAGTACTTC
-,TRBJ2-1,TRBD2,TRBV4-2,CASSQETSGNYEQFF,TGTGCCAGCAGCCAAGAAACTAGCGGGAACTATGAGCAGTTCTTC
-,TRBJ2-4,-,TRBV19,CASSPGTTPAKNIQYF,TGTGCCAGTAGTCCGGGGACCACACCAGCCAAAAACATTCAGTACTTC
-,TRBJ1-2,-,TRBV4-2,CASSQRTLYGYTF,TGTGCCAGCAGCCAAAGAACATTATATGGCTACACCTTC
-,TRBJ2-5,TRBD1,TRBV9,CASSVPRDRGLQETQYF,TGTGCCAGCAGCGTCCCTCGGGACAGGGGTCTTCAAGAGACCCAGTACTTC
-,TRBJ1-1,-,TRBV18,CASSPPRSLNTEAFF,TGTGCCAGCTCACCACCGAGAAGCTTGAACACTGAAGCTTTCTTT
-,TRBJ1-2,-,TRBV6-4,CASRDSKGTGYTF,TGTGCCAGCAGGGATTCGAAAGGGACAGGCTACACCTTC
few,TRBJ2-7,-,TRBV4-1,CASSPAGRGARPYEQYF,TGCGCCAGCAGCCCCGCGGGTCGGGGCGCAAGGCCCTACGAGCAGTACTTC
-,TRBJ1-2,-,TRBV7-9,CASSSSWDLNYGYTF,TGTGCCAGCAGCTCATCATGGGACCTAAACTATGGCTACACCTTC
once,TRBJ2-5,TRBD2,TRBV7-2,CASSLAQLAGEETQYF,TGTGCCAGCAGCTTAGCCCAACTAGCGGGAGAAGAGACCCAGTACTTC